The 2 T cell receptor beta chains in this list originate from one sample, sequenced in a study of PD-L1 blockade in urothelial cancer. The protocol was immunoSEQ multiplex PCR, while the TCRdb copy is restricted to in-frame clones and leaves out a portion. The data contain roughly 29,000 clones, roughly 80% of them singletons. Here the sequenced sample was PBMCs, taken around atezolizumab (anti-PD-L1) treatment. The receptors were sampled from a man in his forties or fifties with urothelial cancer.

This clone appeared a single time. The chain has TRBV6-5 and TRBJ1-6, with TRBD1 as a possible D gene (5 bases). CDR3 length: 15 residues. V lost 8 bases to trimming and J lost 8 bases, with 19 bases between them. Germline-derived CDR1 and CDR2 are MNHEY and SVGAGI. CDR3 amino acids: CASGGTVNRHSPLHF. The CDR3, as DNA: TGTGCCAGCGGAGGGACGGTCAATAGGCATTCACCCCTCCACTTT.

This clone occurred once. The chain is built from TRBV28 and TRBJ2-7, with 10 bases aligning to TRBD2. The CDR3 runs to 16 residues. V shed 5 bases and J 5 bases; nucleotides not matched to a gene: 12. From germline, CDR1 is MDHEN and CDR2 SYDVKM. The CDR3 region is CASSLLAGVKSDEQYF. CDR3 sequence (DNA): TGTGCCAGCAGTCTCCTAGCGGGAGTAAAGTCGGACGAGCAGTACTTC. The variable domain in full, with the rest retrieved from reference TRBV28 and TRBJ2-7, is DVKVTQSSRYLVKRTGEKVFLECVQDMDHENMFWYRQDPGLGLRLIYFSYDVKMKEKGDIPEGYSVSREKKERFSLILESASTNQTSMYLCASSLLAGVKSDEQYFGPGTRLTVT.